Listed here are 32 T cell receptor beta chains from one sample, sequenced in a study of OX40 agonist ivuxolimab in advanced cancers. The table came from immunoSEQ multiplex PCR; TCRdb's copy has only in-frame clones and leaves some out. Of some 72,000 clones in the sample, 92% were seen once. Sequencing used CD4+ or CD8+ T cells sorted from blood, obtained in a trial of the OX40 agonist ivuxolimab. Every receptor here comes from an adult with an advanced solid tumor such as melanoma, head and neck, liver or kidney cancer.

CDR3 nucleotides: TGTGCCAGCTCACGCACAGATACGCAGTATTTT. Protein product: CASSRTDTQYF. The rearrangement joins TRBV18 to TRBJ2-3; D is uncertain. V was trimmed by 4 bases and J by 1 base, leaving 0 bases between them. The length of the CDR3 is 11 residues. The germline V gene encodes CDR1 KGHSH and CDR2 LQKENI.

This clone was counted once. V gene TRBV29-1 combines with J gene TRBJ1-1; D remains unclear. CDR1 is SQVTM and CDR2 is ANQGSEA in the germline V gene. Between the trimmed V and J ends, which lost 3 bases and 5 bases, there was a span of 16 bases. This CDR3 spans 14 amino acids. The CDR3 loop is CSVEPAASGTEAFF. The CDR3 nucleotides read TGCAGCGTTGAGCCCGCGGCCTCGGGGACTGAAGCTTTCTTT.

This clone was detected only once. This rearrangement joins TRBV5-1 to TRBJ1-2, with no clear D. Germline loops: CDR1 SGHRS, CDR2 YFSETQ. The CDR3 is 14 residues long. V lost 2 bases to trimming and J lost 3 bases, with 11 bases between them. The DNA of the CDR3 is TGCGCCAGCAGCTTAGACCCCCGGGACTATGGCTACACCTTC. This codes for CASSLDPRDYGYTF.

The rearrangement links TRBV7-9 to TRBJ1-4; 9 positions agree with TRBD1. The V gene's germline CDR1 is SEHNR and CDR2 FQNEAQ (reference sequence). CDR3 length: 13 amino acids. V lost 5 bases to trimming and J lost 8 bases; unmatched junction nucleotides: 3. CDR3 nucleotide sequence: TGTGCCAGCAGCATCGGACAGGGGGAAAAACTGTTTTTT. Amino acid sequence: CASSIGQGEKLFF.

This chain joins TRBV28 and TRBJ1-1; a weak D match, TRBD1 (6 bases). The germline V gene has CDR1 MDHEN and CDR2 SYDVKM. Trimming removed 9 bases at V and 5 bases at J, with 19 bases between. CDR3 size: 14 residues. Here the CDR3 reads CASFEDSERTEAFF. CDR3 nucleotides: TGTGCCAGTTTCGAGGACAGCGAAAGGACTGAAGCTTTCTTT.

Only one count was recorded for this clone. The chain carries TRBV11-3 and TRBJ2-1; D is tentatively TRBD1 or TRBD2 (5 bases each). Germline V gene sequence: CDR1 SGHNT, CDR2 YENEEA. Trimming removed 1 base at V and 8 bases at J, with 18 bases between. The CDR3 is 16 amino acids. This CDR3 is CASSLAGTTGRDEQFF. The CDR3 nucleotides read TGTGCCAGCAGCTTAGCTGGGACCACCGGTCGGGATGAGCAGTTCTTC.

Comments on this clone: This sample also contains other DNA sequences that code for the same CDR3. The rearrangement joins TRBV5-1 to TRBJ2-5, with 7 positions matching TRBD1. The CDR3 extends over 14 amino acids. J lost 2 bases, V lost 3 bases, and 4 bases had no gene match. CDR1 is SGHRS and CDR2 is YFSETQ in the germline V gene. The CDR3 sequence: CASSSGTAQETQYF. The CDR3 DNA is TGCGCCAGCAGCTCCGGGACAGCACAAGAGACCCAGTACTTC.

The chain is built from TRBV6-6 and TRBJ1-5; no firm D call. There are 14 residues in the CDR3. V lost 2 bases and J 4 bases, leaving 9 bases between the germline ends. CDR1 is MNHNY, CDR2 SVGAGI, per germline (reference sequence). The CDR3 protein is CASSYGGSNQPQHF. CDR3 in DNA: TGTGCCAGCAGTTACGGCGGCAGTAATCAGCCCCAGCATTTT.

The V and J genes are TRBV28 and TRBJ2-3, with 8 bases lining up with TRBD2. Unmatched junction bases numbered 6, after V lost 4 bases and J lost 0 bases. CDR1 and CDR2 (germline): MDHEN, SYDVKM. This CDR3 is built from 16 residues. The CDR3 sequence is CASSYNSGKSTDTQYF. DNA of the CDR3: TGTGCCAGCAGTTATAATAGCGGGAAAAGCACAGATACGCAGTATTTT.

The V gene is TRBV5-1, the J gene TRBJ1-1; D ambiguous. Looked up from germline, CDR1 is SGHRS and CDR2 is YFSETQ. With 3 bases removed from V and 0 bases from J, the gap between germline ends came to 6 bases. This CDR3 is 13 amino acids long. CDR3 region: CASSSSVNTEAFF. The CDR3 bases are TGCGCCAGCAGCTCCAGCGTGAACACTGAAGCTTTCTTT.

The chain carries TRBV5-1 and TRBJ1-6; TRBD1 might be the D (6 bases). CDR3 length: 14 residues. Trimming left V 2 bases short and J 6 bases short, with 9 bases between. The germline V gene has CDR1 SGHRS and CDR2 YFSETQ. CDR3 residues: CASSLGGTNSPLHF. CDR3 DNA: TGCGCCAGCAGCTTAGGGGGAACTAATTCACCCCTCCACTTT.

The V and J genes are TRBV2 and TRBJ1-4; 9 bases match TRBD1. Germline values: CDR1 SNHLY, CDR2 FYNNEI. The junction had 10 bases not matched to a gene; V was cut back by 6 bases and J by 5 bases. This CDR3 has 16 residues. This CDR3 is CASRSLFGQGNEKLFF. CDR3 DNA: TGTGCCAGCAGGTCCCTTTTTGGACAGGGGAATGAAAAACTGTTTTTT.

The gene calls are TRBV10-3 and TRBJ2-4; maybe TRBD2 (5 bases). This CDR3 spans 14 amino acids. Trimming cost V 6 bases and J 5 bases, with 14 bases left between them. Germline V gives CDR1 ENHRY, CDR2 SYGVKD. CDR3 in amino acids: CAISGGGSENIQYF. The CDR3 DNA is TGTGCCATCAGCGGCGGAGGTAGCGAAAACATTCAGTACTTC.

The gene calls are TRBV19 and TRBJ2-3; D not certain. The germline V and J ends were trimmed by 3 bases and 3 bases, with 4 bases remaining between them. CDR3 size: 12 residues. Germline V gene data show CDR1 as LNHDA and CDR2 as SQIVND (reference sequence). CDR3 nucleotide sequence: TGTGCCAGTAGTATCGGGACAGATACGCAGTATTTT. Protein sequence: CASSIGTDTQYF. The entire variable domain, with the rest obtained from reference TRBV19 and TRBJ2-3, is as follows: DGGITQSPKYLFRKEGQNVTLSCEQNLNHDAMYWYRQDPGQGLRLIYYSQIVNDFQKGDIAEGYSVSREKKESFPLTVTSAQKNPTAFYLCASSIGTDTQYFGPGTRLTVL.

The chain carries TRBV29-1 and TRBJ1-5; 7 bases fit TRBD1. This CDR3 is built from 13 residues. In germline, CDR1 is SQVTM, CDR2 ANQGSEA. V shed 4 bases and J 5 bases; nucleotides not matched to a gene: 5. The CDR3 is CSVVTRGDQPQHF. CDR3 coding DNA: TGCAGCGTTGTAACCAGGGGGGATCAGCCCCAGCATTTT.

V gene TRBV7-2 combines with J gene TRBJ2-1, with D perhaps matching TRBD2 (6 bases). Germline CDR1 and CDR2: SGHTA and FQGNSA. V was clipped by 7 bases and J by 9 bases, with 19 bases between them. The CDR3 runs 14 residues. Here the CDR3 DNA reads TGTGCCAGCAAATTGGAGGGTATTACCGGTGAGCAGTTCTTC. It codes for CASKLEGITGEQFF.

The chain couples TRBV5-5 to TRBJ2-7; 10 positions agree with TRBD1. Per germline, CDR1 SGHKS and CDR2 YYEKEE (reference sequence). This CDR3 has 14 amino acids. Trimming at V came to 2 bases and at J to 3 bases, leaving 2 bases not matched to a gene. CDR3 sequence reads: CASSFGQGGYEQYF. The CDR3 coding sequence is TGTGCCAGCAGCTTCGGACAGGGGGGCTACGAGCAGTACTTC.

The gene calls are TRBV18 and TRBJ2-1; maybe TRBD2 (6 bases). The V gene lost 6 bases and the J gene lost 6 bases, with 15 bases spanning the gap. This CDR3 has 14 amino acids. Germline V gene lookup returns CDR1 KGHSH and CDR2 LQKENI. The CDR3 region is CASSTTGGFNEQFF. The CDR3 region has the DNA TGTGCCAGCTCGACCACTGGAGGGTTCAATGAGCAGTTCTTC.

V is TRBV14 and J is TRBJ1-2; 8 bases line up with TRBD1. Germline V gene lookup returns CDR1 SGHDN and CDR2 FVKESK. This CDR3 is built from 15 residues. J gave up 1 base and V 2 bases, and 3 bases lay outside the gene matches. CDR3 protein: CASSQMTGVNYGYTF. The CDR3 nucleotides are TGTGCCAGCAGCCAAATGACAGGGGTTAACTATGGCTACACCTTC.

The chain links TRBV29-1 to TRBJ2-3; 12 bases map to TRBD1. The CDR3 loop spans 15 amino acids. CDR1 and CDR2 (germline): SQVTM, ANQGSEA. J was trimmed by 6 bases and V by 5 bases; bases with no gene match: 9. CDR3 residues: CSVRPPGQGADTQYF. CDR3 DNA sequence: TGCAGCGTTCGACCTCCGGGACAGGGGGCTGATACGCAGTATTTT.

The chain links TRBV18 to TRBJ2-5; 11 bases map to TRBD2. The CDR3 extends over 17 amino acids. CDR1 and CDR2 (germline): KGHSH, LQKENI. The V segment lost 3 bases and the J segment 5 bases; nucleotides outside the gene matches: 11. The CDR3 DNA follows: TGTGCCAGCTCACCGGGTAGCGGGAGGGCCGGTGGCGAGACCCAGTACTTC. This codes for CASSPGSGRAGGETQYF.

The chain uses TRBV5-1 and TRBJ2-5; 12 nucleotides align to TRBD2. The germline gives CDR1 SGHRS, CDR2 YFSETQ. The CDR3 is made up of 15 amino acids. V was clipped by 3 bases and J by 5 bases; unmatched bases: 5. For the CDR3, the DNA is TGCGCCAGCAGCTCACTAGCGGGGGGCGACGAGACCCAGTACTTC. Its protein is CASSSLAGGDETQYF.

The rearrangement uses TRBV6-5 and TRBJ1-2; D is unresolved. The V and J ends lost 6 bases and 8 bases respectively, with 19 bases between them. Per the germline V gene, CDR1 is MNHEY and CDR2 is SVGAGI. This CDR3 is 14 amino acids long. The CDR3 DNA sequence: TGTGCCAGCAGACCTCCGGACGGGGTGGGAGGCTACACCTTC. Translation gives CASRPPDGVGGYTF.

The chain couples TRBV6-1 to TRBJ1-5, with D possibly TRBD1 on 5 matching bases. This CDR3 has 15 residues. CDR1 and CDR2 from the germline V gene are MNHNS and SASEGT. V was cut by 4 bases and J by 0 bases, with 10 bases left in between. CDR3 protein: CASSVGGTSNQPQHF. CDR3 DNA sequence: TGTGCCAGCAGTGTGGGGGGAACTAGCAATCAGCCCCAGCATTTT.

This chain joins TRBV19 and TRBJ2-7, with a weak D call TRBD1 (6 bases). Germline lookup yields CDR1 LNHDA and CDR2 SQIVND (reference sequence). The CDR3 is made up of 13 amino acids. V lost 5 bases to trimming and J lost 0 bases, with 8 bases between them. CDR3 in amino acids: CASSGRGSYEQYF. In nucleotides, the CDR3 is TGTGCCAGTAGTGGCAGGGGCTCCTACGAGCAGTACTTC.

This chain connects TRBV4-2 to TRBJ1-5, with D tentatively TRBD1 (5 bases). V dropped 0 bases and J dropped 6 bases, with 12 bases sitting between them. The CDR3 sequence is 15 residues long. Per the germline V gene, CDR1 is LGHNA and CDR2 is YNFKEQ. The CDR3 nucleotides read TGTGCCAGCAGCCAAGATGGGGGTAGGGTTCAGCCCCAGCATTTT. It yields the protein CASSQDGGRVQPQHF.

The rearrangement links TRBV19 to TRBJ2-4; D perhaps matches TRBD2 (6 bases). The CDR3 length is 14 residues. Trimming removed 2 bases at V and 5 bases at J, with 10 bases between. CDR1 is LNHDA and CDR2 is SQIVND in the germline V gene (reference sequence). The CDR3 region is CASSIRRGQNIQYF. The CDR3 DNA reads TGTGCCAGTAGTATACGGCGGGGACAAAACATTCAGTACTTC. The variable domain in full, completed from reference TRBV19 and TRBJ2-4, reads DGGITQSPKYLFRKEGQNVTLSCEQNLNHDAMYWYRQDPGQGLRLIYYSQIVNDFQKGDIAEGYSVSREKKESFPLTVTSAQKNPTAFYLCASSIRRGQNIQYFGAGTRLSVL.

This sequence joins TRBV6-1 and TRBJ1-4, with 8 bases identical to TRBD1. Germline assignment: CDR1 MNHNS and CDR2 SASEGT. With 7 bases clipped from V and 8 bases from J, the junction kept 9 bases outside the gene matches. There are 14 residues in the CDR3. CDR3 coding DNA: TGTGCCAGCATGTGGGGACAGGTGCTCGAAAAACTGTTTTTT. Its translation is CASMWGQVLEKLFF.

This chain joins TRBV5-1 and TRBJ2-7; D unresolved. The CDR3 runs to 14 residues. The germline V and J ends were trimmed by 0 bases and 6 bases, with 13 bases remaining between them. Germline CDR1 is SGHRS and CDR2 is YFSETQ. CDR3 DNA sequence: TGCGCCAGCAGCTTGGAGGCCGCTGGGTCCGAGCAGTACTTC. Translation: CASSLEAAGSEQYF.

This sequence joins TRBV7-9 and TRBJ2-7; no clear D gene. The CDR3 runs 12 residues. Trimming removed 5 bases from V and 2 bases from J, with 7 bases in between. In germline, CDR1 is SEHNR, CDR2 FQNEAQ (reference sequence). The CDR3 region is CASSPSTYEQYF. CDR3 nucleotides: TGTGCCAGCAGCCCGTCCACCTACGAGCAGTACTTC.

The J gene is TRBJ1-1, the V gene TRBV7-6; TRBD1 matches at 9 bases. Germline CDR1 and CDR2: SGHVS and FNYEAQ. The junction had 6 bases not matched to a gene; V was cut back by 6 bases and J by 4 bases. CDR3 length: 14 amino acids. This CDR3 is CASSLDRGSTEAFF. The CDR3 coding sequence is TGTGCCAGCAGTCTGGACAGGGGTAGCACTGAAGCTTTCTTT.

The rearrangement joins TRBV20-1 to TRBJ2-7; D gene ambiguous. V was trimmed by 4 bases and J by 6 bases, leaving 10 bases between them. Germline loops: CDR1 DFQATT, CDR2 SNEGSKA (reference sequence). This CDR3 is 11 amino acids long. CDR3 amino acids: CSATPESEQYF. In DNA, the CDR3 is TGCAGTGCTACCCCCGAGAGCGAGCAGTACTTC.